These 27 T cell receptor beta chains were all obtained from the same sample, sequenced in a study of technical replicates of blood from several donors. Assay used: immunoSEQ multiplex PCR; TCRdb lists only in-frame clones, some missing. The sample holds 76,000 or so clones, 86% seen once. Sequenced input: PBMCs. Receptors were obtained from a human donor in good health. Some clones in this sample may be carry-over from other donors' samples.

In this sample, this clone turned up once. The V call is TRBV6-5, the J call TRBJ1-2; D unclear. V lost 6 bases and J lost 3, with 8 bases in between. Germline assignment: CDR1 MNHEY and CDR2 SVGAGI. The CDR3 is made up of 12 amino acids. In DNA form, the CDR3 reads TGTGCCAGCAGCAATGGCCACTATGGCTACACCTTC. This codes for CASSNGHYGYTF.

This clone was picked up one time. The rearrangement links TRBV14 to TRBJ1-3, with unresolved D. Looked up from germline, CDR1 is SGHDN and CDR2 is FVKESK. This CDR3 comprises 17 residues. The V end was cut by 3 bases, the J end by 0 bases, with 15 bases between. CDR3 coding DNA: TGTGCCAGCAGCCAGATAGGAATTACTATCTCTGGAAACACCATATATTTT. Residues: CASSQIGITISGNTIYF.

The chain recombines TRBV7-2 with TRBJ2-7; 10 positions match TRBD1. Germline V CDR1 and CDR2: SGHTA, FQGNSA. This CDR3 is built from 16 residues. V lost 5 bases and J lost 0; bases outside the gene matches: 7. CDR3: CASSARQGAFSYEQYF. CDR3 bases: TGTGCCAGCAGCGCCCGACAGGGGGCATTCTCCTACGAGCAGTACTTC.

This chain links TRBV7-6 with TRBJ2-1; 11 bases agree with TRBD2. This CDR3 spans 14 amino acids. Germline V CDR1 and CDR2: SGHVS, FNYEAQ. Trimming removed 8 bases from V and 12 bases from J; junction bases left unmatched: 12. Here the CDR3 reads CASGPTSGDSGQFF. CDR3 coding DNA: TGTGCCAGCGGTCCGACTAGCGGGGACTCCGGGCAGTTCTTC.

The V and J genes are TRBV21-1 and TRBJ2-5; the table's D gene call, TRBD1, was not cross checked with the DNA. TRBV21-1 is reported as a pseudogene. CDR3 length: 14 amino acids. This CDR3 is CASSNKTGRETQYF. DNA of the CDR3: TGTGCCAGCAGCAACAAGACAGGGAGAGAGACCCAGTACTTC.

This clone appeared a single time. The chain employs TRBV30 and TRBJ1-2, with D tentatively TRBD1 (5 bases). The CDR3 is made up of 13 amino acids. Germline CDR1 is GTSNPN and CDR2 is SVGIG (reference sequence). Trimming took off 5 bases at V and 2 bases at J, with 12 bases between the two ends. The CDR3 nucleotides read TGTGCCTGGGAAGGGGTCTCAAACTATGGCTACACCTTC. Amino acids: CAWEGVSNYGYTF.

V is TRBV27 and J is TRBJ2-7; D perhaps matches TRBD1 (6 bases). CDR1 is MNHEY, CDR2 SMNVEV, per germline (reference sequence). The CDR3 is made up of 14 amino acids. Trimming took off 2 bases at V and 2 bases at J, with 10 bases between the two ends. The CDR3 is CASSLEGQTYEQYF. DNA for the CDR3: TGTGCCAGCAGTTTAGAAGGACAGACCTACGAGCAGTACTTC.

The chain uses TRBV6-5 and TRBJ1-2; possible D gene TRBD1, 5 bases. CDR1 is MNHEY and CDR2 is SVGAGI in the germline V gene. The CDR3 is made up of 13 amino acids. V was cut by 8 bases and J by 3 bases, with 13 bases left in between. CDR3 residues: CASHGGGDYGYTF. For the CDR3, the DNA is TGTGCCAGCCATGGGGGGGGAGACTATGGCTACACCTTC.

This chain connects TRBV7-6 to TRBJ2-5; D is possibly TRBD2 (7 bases). The CDR3 has 17 residues. The germline V and J ends were trimmed by 8 bases and 3 bases, with 25 bases remaining between them. Germline CDR1 reads SGHVS; CDR2 reads FNYEAQ. The CDR3 coding sequence is TGTGCCAGCTCCCCTTTCTTGAGGGGGAGGGTCAAAGAGACCCAGTACTTC. The encoded protein is CASSPFLRGRVKETQYF.

The chain joins TRBV6-5 to TRBJ1-1, with TRBD1 matching over 9 bases. After removal of 11 bases from V and 11 bases from J, the junction contained 15 bases not matched to a gene. Looked up from germline, CDR1 is MNHEY and CDR2 is SVGAGI. The CDR3 totals 13 residues. In DNA, the CDR3 is TGTGCCTGCAACCCGGGACAGGGAGCCCGGGCTTTCTTT. It specifies CACNPGQGARAFF.

The genes are TRBV14 and TRBJ2-1; 15 bases agree with TRBD2. The V and J ends lost 0 bases and 12 bases, in that order; junction bases with no gene match: 3. The CDR3 is 15 residues long. The V gene's germline CDR1 is SGHDN and CDR2 FVKESK. For the CDR3, the DNA is TGTGCCAGCAGCCAAGATGGGACTAGCGGGAGGCGGCAGTTCTTC. Its translation: CASSQDGTSGRRQFF.

The rearrangement links TRBV7-9 to TRBJ2-5; D possibly corresponds to TRBD1 (6 bases). Trimming cost V 5 bases and J 5 bases, with 15 bases left between them. The germline V gene has CDR1 SEHNR and CDR2 FQNEAQ (reference sequence). The length of the CDR3 is 14 residues. CDR3 sequence (DNA): TGTGCCAGCAGCCCCGGACAGTTTTGGGAGACCCAGTACTTC. Protein product: CASSPGQFWETQYF.

This CDR3 is CASSRLAGVETQYF. Written as DNA, the CDR3 is TGTGCCAGCAGCCGACTAGCGGGAGTGGAGACCCAGTACTTC. J is TRBJ2-5 and V is TRBV5-6; 12 nucleotides match TRBD2. Germline CDR1 SGHDT, CDR2 YYEEEE. J gave up 5 bases and V 4 bases, and 3 bases lay outside the gene matches. CDR3 length: 14 amino acids.

A single count supports this clone. This sequence joins TRBV29-1 and TRBJ2-1, with TRBD2 matching 7 bases. The length of the CDR3 is 15 residues. After removal of 4 bases from V and 0 bases from J, the junction contained 6 bases not matched to a gene. From germline, CDR1 is SQVTM and CDR2 ANQGSEA. CDR3 in amino acids: CSVAGGGSSYNEQFF. The CDR3 coding sequence is TGCAGCGTTGCTGGGGGAGGGAGCTCCTACAATGAGCAGTTCTTC.

The rearrangement joins TRBV2 to TRBJ1-2; D gene uncertain. V lost 4 bases and J lost 8, with 14 bases in between. There are 13 residues in the CDR3. Germline V CDR1 and CDR2: SNHLY, FYNNEI. The CDR3 region has the DNA TGTGCCAGCAGTGCGTCTTACGCACACGGCTACACCTTC. Amino acids: CASSASYAHGYTF.

The rearrangement joins TRBV27 to TRBJ2-7, with 10 bases lining up with TRBD1. The CDR3 sequence is 16 residues long. Germline-derived CDR1 and CDR2 are MNHEY and SMNVEV (reference sequence). The J segment lost 3 bases and the V segment lost 6 bases, leaving 11 bases of the junction unmatched. CDR3 region: CASSPRTGGRGYEQYF. CDR3 in DNA: TGTGCCAGCAGCCCACGGACAGGGGGACGAGGCTACGAGCAGTACTTC.

This chain links TRBV11-2 with TRBJ1-6; D gene ambiguous. The ends were cut back, 1 base at V and 10 bases at J, with 11 bases in the middle. This CDR3 has 14 amino acids. Germline CDR1 SGHAT, CDR2 FQNNGV. The CDR3 nucleotides are TGTGCCAGCAGCTTAGGGTTAAGGGAGTCACCCCTCCACTTT. As protein: CASSLGLRESPLHF.

This clone was recorded only once. The CDR3 spells CASSQEPGTTLRNSPLHF. The CDR3 DNA reads as TGCGCCAGCAGCCAAGAACCCGGGACAACCCTCCGGAATTCACCCCTCCACTTT. The chain uses TRBV4-3 and TRBJ1-6; D may be TRBD1 (6 bases). The CDR3 is made up of 18 amino acids. Trimming took 0 bases from V and 7 from J, leaving 19 bases between them. CDR1 LGHNA and CDR2 YSLEER come from the germline V gene.

The gene calls are TRBV7-6 and TRBJ2-3, with TRBD1 matching 12 bases. The CDR3 covers 16 residues. Germline V gives CDR1 SGHVS, CDR2 FNYEAQ. Unmatched junction bases numbered 9, after V lost 5 bases and J lost 6 bases. CDR3 region: CASSERGQGARDTQYF. Here the CDR3 DNA reads TGTGCCAGCAGCGAGCGGGGACAGGGGGCGCGCGATACGCAGTATTTT.

This chain links TRBV7-2 with TRBJ1-3, with 7 nucleotides matching TRBD1. The germline V gene encodes CDR1 SGHTA and CDR2 FQGNSA. The CDR3 runs to 15 residues. J gave up 0 bases and V 6 bases, and 5 bases lay outside the gene matches. Here the CDR3 reads CASSSSGGSGNTIYF. The CDR3, as DNA: TGTGCCAGCAGTTCCTCAGGGGGCTCTGGAAACACCATATATTTT.

The chain recombines TRBV6-1 with TRBJ2-4; possible D gene TRBD1, 5 bases. Per the germline V gene, CDR1 is MNHNS and CDR2 is SASEGT. V lost 2 bases and J lost 0, with 17 bases in between. The CDR3 is 18 residues long. Here the CDR3 DNA reads TGTGCCAGCAGTGAATCGCGGACACGTTCTCTAGCCAAAAACATTCAGTACTTC. Translation: CASSESRTRSLAKNIQYF.

The V and J genes are TRBV10-3 and TRBJ2-2; TRBD1 matches 7 bases. CDR3 size: 13 residues. The V and J ends lost 9 bases and 1 base, in that order; junction bases with no gene match: 2. Germline loops: CDR1 ENHRY, CDR2 SYGVKD. In DNA form, the CDR3 reads TGTGCCATTCGGACAGGGAACACCGGGGAGCTGTTTTTT. Amino acid sequence: CAIRTGNTGELFF.

The chain combines TRBV2 with TRBJ2-7, with 8 bases matching TRBD2. Germline trimming cut 9 bases from V and 0 bases from J; bases unmatched to any gene: 10. This CDR3 is built from 15 residues. Germline V lookup: CDR1 SNHLY, CDR2 FYNNEI. The CDR3 sequence: CASTPRSGSSYEQYF. For the CDR3, the DNA is TGTGCCAGTACCCCCCGGAGCGGGAGCTCCTACGAGCAGTACTTC.

To note about this clone: Other DNA sequences in the same sample also yield this CDR3. The chain carries TRBV15 and TRBJ1-2; D not certain. Between the trimmed V and J ends, which lost 1 base and 3 bases, there was a span of 6 bases. The CDR3 has 13 amino acids. From germline, CDR1 is LNHNV and CDR2 YYDKDF (reference sequence). CDR3 coding DNA: TGTGCCACCAGCAGAGTCCCGGACTATGGCTACACCTTC. This gives the protein CATSRVPDYGYTF.

The rearrangement links TRBV4-2 to TRBJ1-5, with TRBD1 matching over 11 bases. Germline CDR1 reads LGHNA; CDR2 reads YNFKEQ. V trimming: 1 base; J trimming: 6 bases; junction bases outside the gene matches: 2. The CDR3 spans 15 residues. The CDR3 region has the DNA TGTGCCAGCAGCCAAGCCGGGACAGGGGGTCAGCCCCAGCATTTT. Translating gives CASSQAGTGGQPQHF.

This chain links TRBV11-3 with TRBJ2-3; D perhaps matches TRBD1 (5 bases). The germline V and J ends were trimmed by 5 bases and 6 bases, with 12 bases remaining between them. Germline lookup yields CDR1 SGHNT and CDR2 YENEEA. This CDR3 is built from 13 residues. This CDR3 reads CASSRTNRDTQYF. The CDR3 coding sequence is TGTGCCAGCAGCCGGACCAACAGGGATACGCAGTATTTT.

In regard to this clone: Within the sample, other DNA sequences also encode this same CDR3. This chain connects TRBV29-1 to TRBJ2-2; TRBD1 agrees at 8 bases. CDR1 and CDR2 (germline): SQVTM, ANQGSEA. The CDR3 extends over 14 amino acids. J was trimmed by 1 base and V by 6 bases; bases with no gene match: 4. This chain's CDR3 is CSVDRGLNTGELFF. CDR3 in DNA: TGCAGCGTAGACAGGGGCTTGAACACCGGGGAGCTGTTTTTT.